This entry features one TCR beta chain sequence. As yet, its antigen is unknown. This sample stems from a study of blood T cells in healthy people across ages. A J-beta primer mix and a sample-barcoded 5' primer were used in a second PCR of about 7 to 12 cycles. MiXCR, run by TCRdb on the 5' RACE reads, gives a single entry per CDR3 protein. The table lists fewer than 950,000 distinct CDR3 sequences, roughly 50% of them singletons. The CDR3 length is 15 residues. CDR1 and CDR2 (germline): DFQATT, SNEGSKA (reference sequence). With 2 bases clipped from V and 1 base from J, the junction kept 5 bases outside the gene matches. Points from the study as a whole: Age brought a roughly linear fall in TCR beta diversity measured per million T cells. PBMCs were not sorted, which prevented a conclusive comparison of naive versus antigen-experienced cells.

The chain couples TRBV20-1 to TRBJ2-3; 8 bases align to TRBD1. The receptor's source is a man at least 80 years old in good health. The material sequenced was blood. The CDR3 nucleotides are TGCAGTGCTAGACCAGGGGGCGCGGGCACAGATACGCAGTATTTT. Encoded protein: CSARPGGAGTDTQYF.